This TCR beta chain is from a study of radiation and T cells in renal cell carcinoma. V was clipped by 5 bases and J by 0 bases, with 17 bases between them. Germline V gene lookup returns CDR1 MNHNY and CDR2 SVGAGI (reference sequence). The CDR3 consists of 16 residues. Sequenced by immunoSEQ multiplex PCR; TCRdb stores in-frame clones only, minus some. The sample includes some 130,000 clones, approximately 80% of them seen just once. Time point: blood 2 weeks post-SBRT. Treatment defined: 15 Gy SBRT to primary tumor, nephrectomy 4 weeks later. After SBRT, blood was collected at 2 and 4 weeks, plus baseline.

The chain is built from TRBV6-6 and TRBJ2-7, with D maybe TRBD1 (6 bases). This clonotype was obtained from an older woman with renal cell carcinoma. The sequences come from blood, collected from a patient whose treatment included radiotherapy and nephrectomy. In nucleotides, the CDR3 is TGTGCCAGCAGTAGGTCACAGGGAGTCAGCTCCTACGAGCAGTACTTC. It codes for CASSRSQGVSSYEQYF.